Below, 24 T cell receptor beta chains from the same sample are listed, as sequenced in a study of blood T cell repertoires in COVID-19. Libraries were prepared by immunoSEQ multiplex PCR; TCRdb keeps only in-frame clonotypes and omits some of them. The sample holds about 260,000 clones; 75% to 90% are singletons and the top ten take roughly 1.6%. Specimen: peripheral blood. The receptors derive from a woman aged 40-49 years who had recovered from COVID-19.

Points on this clone: This specimen includes other DNA sequences encoding the same CDR3. The rearrangement uses TRBV18 and TRBJ2-7; 14 positions match TRBD2. This CDR3 has 16 residues. V lost 2 bases and J lost 3; bases outside the gene matches: 3. Per germline, CDR1 KGHSH and CDR2 LQKENI. The CDR3 reads CASSPGLAGGLYEQYF. CDR3 sequence (DNA): TGTGCCAGCTCACCAGGACTAGCGGGGGGCCTCTACGAGCAGTACTTC.

This chain uses TRBV5-1 with TRBJ2-5, with a possible D match to TRBD1 (5 bases). The CDR3 contains 14 residues. Per the germline V gene, CDR1 is SGHRS and CDR2 is YFSETQ. Trimming shortened V by 2 bases and J by 1 base, and 9 bases separated the two germline ends. In DNA, the CDR3 is TGCGCCAGCAGCTTCAGGACAAGCCAAGAGACCCAGTACTTC. Protein sequence: CASSFRTSQETQYF.

The chain has TRBV18 and TRBJ1-1, with 12 positions matching TRBD1. CDR3 length equals 18 residues. Losses at the gene ends were 3 bases for V and 4 bases for J; bases not matched to a gene: 12. Germline V gene data show CDR1 as KGHSH and CDR2 as LQKENI. In DNA, the CDR3 is TGTGCCAGCTCACCCTACGCCCCGGGACAGGGGGCTACCACTGAAGCTTTCTTT. Translating gives CASSPYAPGQGATTEAFF.

The genes are TRBV6-5 and TRBJ2-5, with D perhaps TRBD2 (5 bases). The CDR3 sequence is 15 residues long. From germline, CDR1 is MNHEY and CDR2 SVGAGI. V was clipped by 2 bases and J by 4 bases, with 14 bases between them. CDR3 DNA: TGTGCCAGCAGTTACCGGGGTCCAGGCGTAGAGACCCAGTACTTC. It encodes CASSYRGPGVETQYF.

The genes are TRBV6-6 and TRBJ2-5; D possibly corresponds to TRBD2 (5 bases). V dropped 6 bases and J dropped 2 bases, with 16 bases sitting between them. Germline V CDR1 and CDR2: MNHNY, SVGAGI (reference sequence). This CDR3 spans 15 amino acids. The CDR3 loop reads CASRAPNRGQETQYF. CDR3 sequence (DNA): TGTGCCAGCAGGGCCCCAAACAGAGGGCAAGAGACCCAGTACTTC.

CDR3 coding DNA: TGCGCCAGCAGCTACGCCGGGACAGGGGTATCCGGGGAGCTGTTTTTT. Protein product: CASSYAGTGVSGELFF. The rearrangement links TRBV5-1 to TRBJ2-2; TRBD1 aligns across 10 bases. V shed 3 bases and J 6 bases; nucleotides not matched to a gene: 8. The germline V gene has CDR1 SGHRS and CDR2 YFSETQ. The CDR3 has 16 residues.

This clone counts as medium-sized. This sequence joins TRBV19 and TRBJ1-1; D perhaps matches TRBD1 (5 bases). The V gene's germline CDR1 is LNHDA and CDR2 SQIVND (reference sequence). The CDR3 loop spans 12 amino acids. Trimming removed 6 bases at V and 3 bases at J, with 8 bases between. The CDR3 sequence is CASRWGDTEAFF. The DNA of the CDR3 is TGTGCCAGTAGGTGGGGGGACACTGAAGCTTTCTTT. The whole variable domain, remainder taken from reference TRBV19 and TRBJ1-1, is DGGITQSPKYLFRKEGQNVTLSCEQNLNHDAMYWYRQDPGQGLRLIYYSQIVNDFQKGDIAEGYSVSREKKESFPLTVTSAQKNPTAFYLCASRWGDTEAFFGQGTRLTVV.

This chain uses TRBV10-3 with TRBJ1-2; D gene ambiguous. Trimming pared 1 base from V and 4 bases from J, leaving 13 bases between. Per the germline V gene, CDR1 is ENHRY and CDR2 is SYGVKD. CDR3 length: 15 residues. This chain's CDR3 is CAISEYSSEIYGYTF. The CDR3 nucleotides are TGTGCCATCAGTGAGTATAGCAGCGAAATCTATGGCTACACCTTC.

The chain combines TRBV5-4 with TRBJ2-2, with 7 bases fitting TRBD1. V lost 4 bases to trimming and J lost 3 bases; unmatched junction nucleotides: 9. The CDR3 has 16 amino acids. Germline V lookup: CDR1 SGHNT, CDR2 YYREEE (reference sequence). The CDR3 loop is CASSPQGVGDTGELFF. DNA of the CDR3: TGTGCCAGCAGCCCTCAGGGGGTTGGGGACACCGGGGAGCTGTTTTTT.

The chain joins TRBV19 to TRBJ1-2; the match to TRBD1 covers 7 bases. The germline V gene has CDR1 LNHDA and CDR2 SQIVND (reference sequence). J gave up 1 base and V 5 bases, and 13 bases lay outside the gene matches. The CDR3 runs to 17 residues. CDR3 nucleotide sequence: TGTGCCAGTAGTGCGACAGGGAACCTAGGCCTTAACTATGGCTACACCTTC. Its translation: CASSATGNLGLNYGYTF.

The sample holds a few counts of this clone. The gene calls are TRBV7-9 and TRBJ2-3; TRBD2 matches 10 bases. Germline V lookup: CDR1 SEHNR, CDR2 FQNEAQ (reference sequence). The junction had 12 bases not matched to a gene; V was cut back by 3 bases and J by 12 bases. This CDR3 is built from 15 residues. CDR3 coding DNA: TGTGCCAGCAGCTTTAGCGGGGGGTACGACCCCCACCAGTATTTT. As protein: CASSFSGGYDPHQYF. The complete variable domain, with remaining parts taken from reference TRBV7-9 and TRBJ2-3, reads DTGVSQNPRHKITKRGQNVTFRCDPISEHNRLYWYRQTLGQGPEFLTYFQNEAQLEKSRLLSDRFSAERPKGSFSTLEIQRTEQGDSAMYLCASSFSGGYDPHQYFGPGTRLTVL.

The J gene is TRBJ2-1, the V gene TRBV24-1, with 7 bases that match TRBD2. V was clipped by 4 bases and J by 0 bases; unmatched bases: 5. There are 16 residues in the CDR3. The germline V gene has CDR1 KGHDR and CDR2 SFDVKD. Here the CDR3 DNA reads TGTGCCACCAGTGACCCTCGGGGGGTCTCCTACAATGAGCAGTTCTTC. Its protein product is CATSDPRGVSYNEQFF.

The chain has TRBV5-1 and TRBJ2-2; no reliable D call. The CDR3 has 15 residues. V was cut by 1 base and J by 5 bases, with 12 bases left in between. Germline assignment: CDR1 SGHRS and CDR2 YFSETQ. The CDR3 protein is CASSLLGRNTGELFF. Here the CDR3 DNA reads TGCGCCAGCAGCTTGCTTGGGCGCAATACCGGGGAGCTGTTTTTT.

This chain connects TRBV19 to TRBJ2-2; weak D call: TRBD1 (6 bases). The V gene's germline CDR1 is LNHDA and CDR2 SQIVND (reference sequence). The V end lost 5 bases, the J end lost 2 bases, and 9 bases lay between the germline ends. The CDR3 consists of 14 residues. The DNA for the CDR3 is TGTGCCAGTAGTTGGGACATAAACACCGGGGAGCTGTTTTTT. It yields the protein CASSWDINTGELFF.

This clone was picked up a small number of times. This chain links TRBV18 with TRBJ1-2; 9 bases map to TRBD1. Germline V gives CDR1 KGHSH, CDR2 LQKENI. Germline trimming cut 2 bases from V and 8 bases from J; bases unmatched to any gene: 6. There are 14 residues in the CDR3. The CDR3 DNA reads TGTGCCAGCTCACCATGGACAGGGGTAGGCGGCTACACCTTC. Protein sequence: CASSPWTGVGGYTF.

The CDR3 region is CASSHYPRGADQPQHF. The CDR3 DNA is TGCGCCAGCAGCCACTATCCAAGGGGCGCGGATCAGCCCCAGCATTTT. The chain has TRBV4-1 and TRBJ1-5; D possibly corresponds to TRBD1 (5 bases). Germline loops: CDR1 MGHRA, CDR2 YSYEKL. Trimming pared 3 bases from V and 5 bases from J, leaving 17 bases between. This CDR3 is 16 amino acids long.

The V and J genes are TRBV7-9 and TRBJ1-6, with TRBD1 as a possible D gene (5 bases). CDR1 is SEHNR, CDR2 FQNEAQ, per germline (reference sequence). V gave up 4 bases and J gave up 0 bases, with 13 bases separating them. The CDR3 spans 17 residues. The CDR3: CASSSGHGGSYNSPLHF. DNA for the CDR3: TGTGCCAGCAGCTCGGGCCACGGGGGCTCCTATAATTCACCCCTCCACTTT.

About this clone itself: At the DNA level, this CDR3 is encoded by other sequences in the same sample as well. The chain is built from TRBV18 and TRBJ2-2, with TRBD1 identical over 7 bases. V shed 3 bases and J 0 bases; nucleotides not matched to a gene: 1. The CDR3 is made up of 15 amino acids. Per the germline V gene, CDR1 is KGHSH and CDR2 is LQKENI. The CDR3 sequence is CASSPGTANTGELFF. CDR3 nucleotides: TGTGCCAGCTCACCGGGGACAGCGAACACCGGGGAGCTGTTTTTT.

This clone was seen many times. The V call is TRBV19, the J call TRBJ1-2, with D possibly matching TRBD1 (5 bases). The CDR3 runs 13 residues. V lost 0 bases to trimming and J lost 14 bases, with 16 bases between them. Germline CDR1 reads LNHDA; CDR2 reads SQIVND (reference sequence). DNA for the CDR3: TGTGCCAGTAGTATAGATCTATGGGCAGGGAGGACCTTC. This gives the protein CASSIDLWAGRTF.

The chain links TRBV27 to TRBJ1-2, with TRBD1 matching 8 bases. This CDR3 is 16 amino acids long. Germline loops: CDR1 MNHEY, CDR2 SMNVEV (reference sequence). V shed 5 bases and J 5 bases; nucleotides not matched to a gene: 13. For the CDR3, the DNA is TGTGCCAGCAGTCTTGCACAGGGGGTCGGAGCTTATGGCTACACCTTC. Protein: CASSLAQGVGAYGYTF.

V and J are TRBV5-4 and TRBJ2-7; a possible D gene is TRBD2 (6 bases). CDR1 is SGHNT and CDR2 is YYREEE in the germline V gene (reference sequence). V was pared by 2 bases and J by 2 bases, with 11 bases between. This CDR3 has 14 amino acids. The CDR3 loop reads CASSLTGVAYEQYF. Here the CDR3 DNA reads TGTGCCAGCAGCTTAACGGGGGTGGCCTACGAGCAGTACTTC.

This clone was counted only a few times. The chain's CDR3 is CASSASGGPYEQYF. The CDR3 nucleotides are TGTGCCAGCAGCGCGAGCGGGGGACCCTACGAGCAGTACTTC. V is TRBV7-2 and J is TRBJ2-7; 8 nucleotides align to TRBD2. Germline V CDR1 and CDR2: SGHTA, FQGNSA. Trimming removed 5 bases from V and 2 bases from J; junction bases left unmatched: 5. The CDR3 is 14 residues long.

This chain links TRBV7-7 with TRBJ2-5; 10 nucleotides align to TRBD1. The germline gives CDR1 SSHAT, CDR2 FNYEAQ (reference sequence). V dropped 5 bases and J dropped 5; count of bases not matched to a gene: 2. This CDR3 contains 13 residues. The DNA of the CDR3 is TGTGCCAGCAGCCGGGGACAGGGGGAGACCCAGTACTTC. Translation gives CASSRGQGETQYF.

This clone has only one observation. The chain uses TRBV7-3 and TRBJ2-2; D gene uncertain. CDR1 SGHTA and CDR2 FQGTGA come from the germline V gene. V lost 0 bases and J 4 bases, leaving 3 bases between the germline ends. The CDR3 loop spans 13 amino acids. The CDR3 spells CASSLTRTGELFF. The CDR3 DNA follows: TGTGCCAGCAGCTTAACGCGCACCGGGGAGCTGTTTTTT.